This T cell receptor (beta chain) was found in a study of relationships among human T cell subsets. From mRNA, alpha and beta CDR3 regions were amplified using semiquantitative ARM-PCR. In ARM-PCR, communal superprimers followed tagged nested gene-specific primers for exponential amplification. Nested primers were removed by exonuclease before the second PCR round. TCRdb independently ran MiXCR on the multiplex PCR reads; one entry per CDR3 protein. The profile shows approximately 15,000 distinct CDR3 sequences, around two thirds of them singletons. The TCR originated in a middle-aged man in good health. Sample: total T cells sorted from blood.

The chain's CDR3 is CASRKQRNTEAFF. CDR3 in DNA: TGCGCCAGCAGGAAACAGAGGAACACTGAAGCTTTCTTT. The chain recombines TRBV5-1 with TRBJ1-1; D is unclear. Germline loops: CDR1 SGHRS, CDR2 YFSETQ. The CDR3 is 13 residues long. V gave up 5 bases and J gave up 1 base, with 9 bases separating them.